This TCR beta chain was sequenced for a study of cytomegalovirus exposure and HLA in healthy donors. This CDR3 is built from 15 residues. Trimming left V 5 bases short and J 8 bases short, with 21 bases between. From germline, CDR1 is MNHEY and CDR2 SMNVEV (reference sequence). Study results and caveats: The study carried out a later analysis of TCR beta sequences. It associated around 17,000 of them with specific HLA alleles at a false discovery rate of 0.05.

Regarding this clone: What it recognizes is unknown.

Use of 60 Vbeta and 13 Jbeta primers characterized the PCR. TCRdb keeps only in-frame clones here, not all; method: immunoSEQ multiplex PCR. In the table there are 98,000 or so clones, about 76% of which are singletons. The TCR was taken from a human donor in good health. The chain has TRBV27 and TRBJ1-2; perhaps TRBD1 as D (5 bases). Sequenced material: PBMCs. The CDR3 loop reads CASSEHPTGRVGYTF. In DNA, the CDR3 is TGTGCCAGCAGTGAACACCCAACAGGACGGGTAGGCTACACCTTC.